Given below is one T cell receptor beta chain in context. This clonotype was seen a handful of times. It lacks a known antigen. No base-level quality is on record; no much larger clone is a single base apart. The CDR3 goes from the cysteine to the phenylalanine over 16 residues. The entry retains the CDR3 DNA only, 48 bases that are in frame from base 1. The germline V gene encodes CDR1 LNHNV and CDR2 YYDKDF (reference sequence). V loses 0 bases at its end and J loses 2 bases; junction bases beyond the gene matches: 5. Receptors were amplified or captured by RT-PCR. Instrument used: Illumina HiSeq 2500. TCRdb reran the public reads through fastp at Q25 and MiXCR, keeping productive beta chains. Duplicate CDR3 protein sequences are folded into a single record with the most common DNA and genes. This sample gives some 500,000 distinct CDR3 sequences in total; approximately 15% of them show up just once. The top ten clonotypes cover less than 4% of the sample.

This specimen comes from a study of response to subunit inactivated influenza vaccine (dated by TCRdb to the late 2010s). Turning to the overall study: The study used deep quantitative T cell receptor repertoire profiling to track responses to a trivalent subunit inactivated influenza vaccine. What the work shows at the level of the full study, not this receptor alone: It was suggested by the authors that each seasonal influenza vaccination may recruit only a limited number of new T cells.

The source is a man between 50 and 69 years old who received an inactivated influenza vaccine. Donor details come from another sample of the same person, matched by shared clones. The sample in question was CD4+ T cells sorted from PBMCs, obtained around 2 years after vaccination. This chain joins TRBV15 to TRBJ2-3, with 7 middle bases fitting TRBD2. The CDR3 loop reads CATSRDSGRNTDTQYF. The base sequence is TGTGCCACCAGCAGAGATTCCGGGAGGAACACAGATACGCAGTATTTT.